This entry lists 29 T cell receptor beta chains sequenced from one sample in a study of T cell responses to AZD1222 COVID-19 vaccine. Data came from immunoSEQ multiplex PCR; TCRdb stores just in-frame clones and leaves some out. Of 130,000 or so clones listed, approximately 90% are singletons. The sequences come from peripheral blood, collected 28 days after the second AZD1222 dose. The source of these receptors is an adult who received the AZD1222 COVID-19 vaccine.

This chain connects TRBV7-9 to TRBJ1-1, with D unresolved. Germline CDR1 and CDR2: SEHNR and FQNEAQ (reference sequence). V lost 5 bases, J lost 3 bases, and 7 bases lay in between. The CDR3 spans 12 residues. CDR3 in amino acids: CASSGLDTEAFF. The CDR3 DNA sequence: TGTGCCAGCAGCGGCCTCGACACTGAAGCTTTCTTT.

The chain carries TRBV5-1 and TRBJ1-1, with D perhaps matching TRBD1 (5 bases). CDR3 length: 17 amino acids. V gave up 1 base and J gave up 3 bases, with 19 bases separating them. The V gene's germline CDR1 is SGHRS and CDR2 YFSETQ. CDR3 loop: CASSLRRGKGYDTEAFF. The CDR3 nucleotides are TGCGCCAGCAGCTTGAGAAGGGGAAAGGGATACGACACTGAAGCTTTCTTT. Full variable domain (remainder filled in from reference TRBV5-1 and TRBJ1-1): KAGVTQTPRYLIKTRGQQVTLSCSPISGHRSVSWYQQTPGQGLQFLFEYFSETQRNKGNFPGRFSGRQFSNSRSEMNVSTLELGDSALYLCASSLRRGKGYDTEAFFGQGTRLTVV.

The genes are TRBV6-2 or TRBV6-3 and TRBJ2-1, with TRBD2 matching 9 bases. V lost 2 bases and J lost 0; bases outside the gene matches: 11. Germline CDR1 reads MNHEY; CDR2 reads SVGEGT. This CDR3 contains 19 residues. This CDR3 reads CASSYPQTLAGSSYNEQFF. The DNA of the CDR3 is TGTGCCAGCAGTTACCCCCAAACCCTAGCGGGGAGCTCCTACAATGAGCAGTTCTTC.

This chain connects TRBV30 to TRBJ1-1; TRBD1 aligns across 7 bases. V trimming: 6 bases; J trimming: 4 bases; junction bases outside the gene matches: 17. This CDR3 is 16 amino acids long. Germline-derived CDR1 and CDR2 are GTSNPN and SVGIG (reference sequence). The CDR3 DNA is TGTGCCTGCCTCCCAGGGGGGCCCCAATGGGGCACTGAAGCTTTCTTT. Protein sequence: CACLPGGPQWGTEAFF.

This chain links TRBV6-5 with TRBJ1-2; a weak D match, TRBD1 (6 bases). V lost 8 bases to trimming and J lost 2 bases, with 15 bases between them. Germline V CDR1 and CDR2: MNHEY, SVGAGI. There are 14 residues in the CDR3. CDR3 sequence (DNA): TGTGCCAGCGGCGGGGGCAGGTCCAACTATGGCTACACCTTC. It yields the protein CASGGGRSNYGYTF.

This sequence joins TRBV11-2 and TRBJ1-6; D ambiguous. In germline, CDR1 is SGHAT, CDR2 FQNNGV. CDR3 size: 15 residues. Trimming cost V 0 bases and J 6 bases, with 9 bases left between them. The CDR3 region has the DNA TGTGCCAGCAGCTTAGATGTAGTAGCTAATTCACCCCTCCACTTT. The encoded protein is CASSLDVVANSPLHF.

The V and J genes are TRBV3-1 (or the pseudogene TRBV3-2) and TRBJ1-6; D possibly corresponds to TRBD1 (6 bases). This CDR3 region has 14 residues. The germline V gene encodes CDR1 LGHDT and CDR2 YNNKEL (reference sequence). V was trimmed by 1 base and J by 10 bases, leaving 11 bases between them. For the CDR3, the DNA is TGTGCCAGCAGCCAAGCGCAGGGGATCTCACCCCTCCACTTT. Amino acids: CASSQAQGISPLHF.

The chain links TRBV27 to TRBJ2-3; TRBD2 might be the D (5 bases). The CDR3 has 15 amino acids. Germline CDR1 MNHEY, CDR2 SMNVEV (reference sequence). V was shortened by 1 base and J by 0 bases, with 8 bases between the two germline ends. This chain's CDR3 is CASSLFSVSTDTQYF. The CDR3 DNA reads TGTGCCAGCAGTTTATTTAGCGTAAGCACAGATACGCAGTATTTT.

The rearrangement uses TRBV24-1 and TRBJ2-3; D may correspond to TRBD1 or TRBD2 (6 bases each). The CDR3 is 16 residues long. The germline V gene has CDR1 KGHDR and CDR2 SFDVKD. V gave up 0 bases and J gave up 0 bases, with 9 bases separating them. The CDR3 nucleotides read TGTGCCACCAGTGATTTGTCGGGGGCGAGCACAGATACGCAGTATTTT. As protein: CATSDLSGASTDTQYF.

This chain uses TRBV27 with TRBJ1-1; TRBD1 matches at 7 bases. This CDR3 contains 15 residues. The V segment lost 3 bases and the J segment 4 bases; nucleotides outside the gene matches: 8. CDR1 is MNHEY and CDR2 is SMNVEV in the germline V gene (reference sequence). The CDR3 reads CASSLLQGRATEAFF. CDR3 DNA sequence: TGTGCCAGCAGTTTGTTACAGGGGAGGGCCACTGAAGCTTTCTTT.

The chain joins TRBV3-1 (or the pseudogene TRBV3-2) to TRBJ1-1, with unresolved D. Between the trimmed V and J ends, which lost 0 bases and 7 bases, there was a span of 9 bases. This CDR3 comprises 13 residues. Germline loops: CDR1 LGHDT, CDR2 YNNKEL (reference sequence). Here the CDR3 DNA reads TGTGCCAGCAGCCAAGAGGGGTGGAATGAAGCTTTCTTT. Translating gives CASSQEGWNEAFF.

The gene calls are TRBV6-6 and TRBJ1-1; D gene uncertain. Deletions cut 4 bases from V and 1 base from J, with 7 bases between. CDR1 and CDR2 (germline): MNHNY, SVGAGI (reference sequence). CDR3 length: 13 residues. The CDR3 DNA sequence: TGTGCCAGCAGTTCCACAGAGAACACTGAAGCTTTCTTT. It specifies CASSSTENTEAFF.

This clone was recorded once. The chain combines TRBV15 with TRBJ1-2; tentatively, D is TRBD1 (5 bases). V gave up 5 bases and J gave up 3 bases, with 13 bases separating them. CDR3 length equals 14 residues. Germline assignment: CDR1 LNHNV and CDR2 YYDKDF (reference sequence). CDR3 residues: CATSPTATDYGYTF. The CDR3 nucleotides read TGTGCCACCAGCCCGACCGCGACAGACTATGGCTACACCTTC.

The chain couples TRBV7-9 to TRBJ1-2, with 7 positions matching TRBD1. V lost 1 base to trimming and J lost 4 bases; unmatched junction nucleotides: 0. Germline loops: CDR1 SEHNR, CDR2 FQNEAQ (reference sequence). This CDR3 region has 13 residues. The CDR3 DNA sequence: TGTGCCAGCAGCTTAGGGACAGGCTATGGCTACACCTTC. Residues: CASSLGTGYGYTF.

The chain uses TRBV7-9 and TRBJ1-3; no clear D. The CDR3 loop spans 15 amino acids. Trimming removed 6 bases from V and 0 bases from J, with 12 bases in between. In germline, CDR1 is SEHNR, CDR2 FQNEAQ (reference sequence). For the CDR3, the DNA is TGTGCCAGCAGTACCCCCTTTGGCTCTGGAAACACCATATATTTT. Protein sequence: CASSTPFGSGNTIYF.

The rearrangement uses TRBV18 and TRBJ2-1, with 7 nucleotides matching TRBD1. There are 16 residues in the CDR3. Looked up from germline, CDR1 is KGHSH and CDR2 is LQKENI. Trimming at V came to 4 bases and at J to 8 bases, leaving 14 bases not matched to a gene. The CDR3 loop reads CASSRGWTGLEDEQFF. DNA for the CDR3: TGTGCCAGCTCACGCGGATGGACAGGTTTAGAGGATGAGCAGTTCTTC.

This chain joins TRBV5-1 and TRBJ2-7; the D gene is possibly TRBD1 (6 bases). Trimming left V 3 bases short and J 5 bases short, with 9 bases between. This CDR3 contains 12 residues. Per germline, CDR1 SGHRS and CDR2 YFSETQ. This chain's CDR3 is CASSSNRDEQYF. DNA of the CDR3: TGCGCCAGCAGCTCCAACAGGGACGAGCAGTACTTC.

The chain is built from TRBV4-3 and TRBJ1-2; D remains ambiguous. V was shortened by 0 bases and J by 4 bases, with 9 bases between the two germline ends. CDR1 is LGHNA, CDR2 YSLEER, per germline. CDR3 length: 14 residues. For the CDR3, the DNA is TGCGCCAGCAGCCAAGATCGGGAGCTCTATGGCTACACCTTC. The encoded protein is CASSQDRELYGYTF.

This sequence joins TRBV5-4 and TRBJ2-5; TRBD2 is a possible D gene (6 bases). The germline V gene encodes CDR1 SGHNT and CDR2 YYREEE (reference sequence). The V and J ends lost 4 bases and 7 bases respectively, with 26 bases between them. This CDR3 is 17 amino acids long. The CDR3: CASSPRGSGYTKGTQYF. As DNA, the CDR3 is TGTGCCAGCAGCCCCCGGGGGAGCGGCTATACAAAGGGGACCCAGTACTTC.

The chain links TRBV10-2 to TRBJ1-5; weak D call: TRBD1 (5 bases). V was cut by 5 bases and J by 7 bases, with 12 bases left in between. Germline V lookup: CDR1 WSHSY, CDR2 SAAADI. The length of the CDR3 is 13 residues. CDR3 loop: CASSYAGGQPQHF. DNA of the CDR3: TGCGCCAGCAGTTACGCCGGGGGGCAGCCCCAGCATTTT.

J is TRBJ2-6 and V is TRBV18, with a tentative D call TRBD2 (6 bases). Germline assignment: CDR1 KGHSH and CDR2 LQKENI. The CDR3 is made up of 16 amino acids. V lost 1 base, J lost 13 bases, and 20 bases lay in between. The DNA of the CDR3 is TGTGCCAGCTCACCACAACCCTCGACCGGGGGTAGAGTCCTGACTTTC. This sequence encodes CASSPQPSTGGRVLTF.

The table lists this clone with a few counts. This chain uses TRBV28 with TRBJ1-2, with D tentatively TRBD1 (6 bases). Germline assignment: CDR1 MDHEN and CDR2 SYDVKM. The CDR3 has 13 residues. V lost 2 bases, J lost 7 bases, and 11 bases lay in between. CDR3 nucleotide sequence: TGTGCCAGCAGTTTACAACAGGGACGTGGCTACACCTTC. Its protein product is CASSLQQGRGYTF.

This chain connects TRBV28 to TRBJ2-1; TRBD2 aligns across 11 bases. The CDR3 is 15 residues long. The germline V gene encodes CDR1 MDHEN and CDR2 SYDVKM. V lost 6 bases to trimming and J lost 4 bases; unmatched junction nucleotides: 5. The CDR3: CASRLLAGDYNEQFF. The CDR3 coding sequence is TGTGCCAGCAGGCTACTAGCGGGAGATTACAATGAGCAGTTCTTC.

The rearrangement uses TRBV19 and TRBJ1-3; the match to TRBD1 covers 8 bases. CDR3 length: 14 amino acids. Germline V lookup: CDR1 LNHDA, CDR2 SQIVND (reference sequence). J was trimmed by 6 bases and V by 5 bases; bases with no gene match: 6. The CDR3 spells CASSLRTGKNTIYF. CDR3 nucleotides: TGTGCCAGTAGTCTTCGGACAGGGAAAAACACCATATATTTT.

The genes are TRBV30 and TRBJ2-7; TRBD2 might be the D (7 bases). The CDR3 is 14 amino acids. Germline V gene sequence: CDR1 GTSNPN, CDR2 SVGIG (reference sequence). V lost 3 bases, J lost 4 bases, and 16 bases lay in between. CDR3 sequence (DNA): TGTGCCTGGAGCCCCCACCGGGGGGCGTACGAGCAGTACTTC. This encodes CAWSPHRGAYEQYF. Looking up the rest from reference TRBV30 and TRBJ2-7 gives the full variable domain: SQTIHQWPATLVQPVGSPLSLECTVEGTSNPNLYWYRQAAGRGLQLLFYSVGIGQISSEVPQNLSASRPQDRQFILSSKKLLLSDSGFYLCAWSPHRGAYEQYFGPGTRLTVT.

The chain couples TRBV14 to TRBJ2-7; 7 nucleotides agree with TRBD1. Germline CDR1 and CDR2: SGHDN and FVKESK. The V and J ends lost 4 bases and 2 bases, in that order; junction bases with no gene match: 5. The CDR3 has 14 amino acids. CDR3 loop: CASSLGQVTYEQYF. The CDR3 coding sequence is TGTGCCAGCAGCCTAGGACAGGTTACCTACGAGCAGTACTTC.

J is TRBJ1-2 and V is TRBV28; D remains ambiguous. Per the germline V gene, CDR1 is MDHEN and CDR2 is SYDVKM. V lost 5 bases to trimming and J lost 0 bases, with 19 bases between them. The CDR3 runs 17 residues. CDR3 protein: CASSTLGDQRANYGYTF. In DNA, the CDR3 is TGTGCCAGCAGTACCCTGGGTGACCAGCGGGCTAACTATGGCTACACCTTC.

This chain uses TRBV6-1 with TRBJ1-5; possible D gene TRBD1, 5 bases. Trimming took off 1 base at V and 6 bases at J, with 13 bases between the two ends. CDR1 MNHNS and CDR2 SASEGT come from the germline V gene. The CDR3 is 15 amino acids. The CDR3: CASSEGDGAIQPQHF. The CDR3 coding sequence is TGTGCCAGCAGTGAAGGCGACGGGGCGATTCAGCCCCAGCATTTT.

The genes are TRBV13 and TRBJ1-2; D is unclear. The length of the CDR3 is 14 residues. Trimming took off 3 bases at V and 4 bases at J, with 12 bases between the two ends. The germline V gene has CDR1 PRHDT and CDR2 FYEKMQ (reference sequence). This chain's CDR3 is CASSLDIGFYGYTF. The CDR3 coding sequence is TGTGCCAGCAGCTTGGATATAGGGTTCTATGGCTACACCTTC.